This T cell receptor beta chain came from a study of CD8 T cells in Susac syndrome. Reverse transcription of roughly 0.5 to 1 ug RNA was carried out with random hexamers. TCRdb re-called the immunoSEQ multiplex PCR reads with MiXCR, one entry per CDR3 protein. The sample contains around 130,000 distinct CDR3 sequences, around nine tenths of which appear only once. Sequencing was done on a sample of CD8+ T cells from PBMCs. The receptor was derived from a human donor with multiple sclerosis.

CDR3 in DNA: TGTGCCAGTGGGGTTGAGGGGCTGATTCATCAGCCCCAGCATTTT. This gives the protein CASGVEGLIHQPQHF. V gene TRBV19 combines with J gene TRBJ1-5, with D tentatively TRBD1 (5 bases). The V gene's germline CDR1 is LNHDA and CDR2 SQIVND (reference sequence). The CDR3 is 15 amino acids. V was shortened by 8 bases and J by 5 bases, with 19 bases between the two germline ends. Combining the CDR3 with reference TRBV19 and TRBJ1-5 gives the whole variable domain DGGITQSPKYLFRKEGQNVTLSCEQNLNHDAMYWYRQDPGQGLRLIYYSQIVNDFQKGDIAEGYSVSREKKESFPLTVTSAQKNPTAFYLCASGVEGLIHQPQHFGDGTRLSIL.